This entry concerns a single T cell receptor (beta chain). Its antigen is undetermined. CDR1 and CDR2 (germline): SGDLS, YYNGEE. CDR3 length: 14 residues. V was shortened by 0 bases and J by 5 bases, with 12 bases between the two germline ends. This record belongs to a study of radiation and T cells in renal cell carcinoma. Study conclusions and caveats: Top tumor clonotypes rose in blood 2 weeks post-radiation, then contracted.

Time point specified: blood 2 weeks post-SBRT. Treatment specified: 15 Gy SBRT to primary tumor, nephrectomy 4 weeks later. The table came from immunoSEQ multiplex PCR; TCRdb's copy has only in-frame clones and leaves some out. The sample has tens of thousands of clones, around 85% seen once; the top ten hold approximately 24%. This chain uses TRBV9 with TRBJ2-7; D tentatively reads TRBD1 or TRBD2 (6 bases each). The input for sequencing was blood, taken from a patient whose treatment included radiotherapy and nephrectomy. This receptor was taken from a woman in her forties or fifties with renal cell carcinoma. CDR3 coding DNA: TGTGCCAGCAGCGTAGCCGGGGGCAAGGACGAGCAGTACTTC. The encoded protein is CASSVAGGKDEQYF.